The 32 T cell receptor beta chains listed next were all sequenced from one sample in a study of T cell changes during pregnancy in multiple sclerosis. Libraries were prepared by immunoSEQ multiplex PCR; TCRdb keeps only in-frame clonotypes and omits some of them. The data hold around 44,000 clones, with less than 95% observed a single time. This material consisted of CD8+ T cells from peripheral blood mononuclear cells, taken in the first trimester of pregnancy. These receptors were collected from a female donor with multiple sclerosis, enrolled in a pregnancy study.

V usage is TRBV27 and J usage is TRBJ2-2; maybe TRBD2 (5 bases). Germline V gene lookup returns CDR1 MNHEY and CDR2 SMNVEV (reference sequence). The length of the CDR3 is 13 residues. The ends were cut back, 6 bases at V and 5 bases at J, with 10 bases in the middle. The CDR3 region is CASRAAWTGELFF. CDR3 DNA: TGTGCCAGCAGAGCGGCGTGGACCGGGGAGCTGTTTTTT.

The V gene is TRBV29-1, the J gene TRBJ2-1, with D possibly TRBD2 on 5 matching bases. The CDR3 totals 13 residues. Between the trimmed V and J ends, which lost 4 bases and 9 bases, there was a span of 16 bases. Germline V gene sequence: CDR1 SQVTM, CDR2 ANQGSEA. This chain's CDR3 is CSVGSGSGSEQFF. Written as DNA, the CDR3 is TGCAGCGTTGGATCGGGATCCGGGTCTGAGCAGTTCTTC.

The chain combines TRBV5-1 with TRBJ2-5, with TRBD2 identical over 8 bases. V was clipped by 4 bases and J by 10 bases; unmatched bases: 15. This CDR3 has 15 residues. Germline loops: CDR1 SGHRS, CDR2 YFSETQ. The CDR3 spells CASSITGTSGVGQYF. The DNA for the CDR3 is TGCGCCAGCAGCATAACCGGGACTAGTGGTGTGGGCCAGTACTTC.

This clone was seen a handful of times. CDR3 region: CASSDSSTGELFF. For the CDR3, the DNA is TGTGCCAGCAGTGACTCTAGCACCGGGGAGCTGTTTTTT. The V and J genes are TRBV6-4 and TRBJ2-2; D remains ambiguous. The germline V gene has CDR1 MRHNA and CDR2 SNTAGT. The CDR3 sequence is 13 residues long. The germline V and J ends were trimmed by 0 bases and 4 bases, with 3 bases remaining between them.

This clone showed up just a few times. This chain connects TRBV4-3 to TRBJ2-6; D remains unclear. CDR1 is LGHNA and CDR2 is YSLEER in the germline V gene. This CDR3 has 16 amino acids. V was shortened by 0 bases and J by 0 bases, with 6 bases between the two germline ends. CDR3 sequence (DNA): TGCGCCAGCAGCCAAGAATCAGGCTCTGGGGCCAACGTCCTGACTTTC. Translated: CASSQESGSGANVLTF.

CDR3 DNA: TGTGCCAGCAGCCGACAGAATGAAGCTTTCTTT. It is translated as CASSRQNEAFF. The chain couples TRBV4-2 to TRBJ1-1, with D possibly being TRBD1 (5 bases). The CDR3 covers 11 residues. Trimming pared 4 bases from V and 7 bases from J, leaving 7 bases between. The germline CDR1 and CDR2 sequences are LGHNA and YNFKEQ.

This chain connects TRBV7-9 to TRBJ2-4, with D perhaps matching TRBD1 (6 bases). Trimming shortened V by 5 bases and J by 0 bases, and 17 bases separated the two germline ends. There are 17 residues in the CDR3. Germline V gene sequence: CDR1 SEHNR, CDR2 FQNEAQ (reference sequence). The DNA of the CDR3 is TGTGCCAGCAGCCCGGGCCTAGGGGGTCTAGCCAAAAACATTCAGTACTTC. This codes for CASSPGLGGLAKNIQYF.

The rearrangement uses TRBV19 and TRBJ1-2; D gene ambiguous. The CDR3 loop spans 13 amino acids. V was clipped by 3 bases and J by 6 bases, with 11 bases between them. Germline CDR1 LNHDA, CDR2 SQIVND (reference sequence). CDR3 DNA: TGTGCCAGTAGTATCCGGGTAGATAATGGCTACACCTTC. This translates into CASSIRVDNGYTF.

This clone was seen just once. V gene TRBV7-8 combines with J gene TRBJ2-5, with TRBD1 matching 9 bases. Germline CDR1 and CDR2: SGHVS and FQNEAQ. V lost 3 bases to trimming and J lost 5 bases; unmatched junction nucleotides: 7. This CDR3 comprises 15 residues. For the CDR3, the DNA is TGTGCCAGCAGCTTCCCACAGGGGGCGGGGGAGACCCAGTACTTC. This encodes CASSFPQGAGETQYF. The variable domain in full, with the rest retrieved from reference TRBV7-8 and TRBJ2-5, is GAGVSQSPRYKVAKRGQDVALRCDPISGHVSLFWYQQALGQGPEFLTYFQNEAQLDKSGLPSDRFFAERPEGSVSTLKIQRTQQEDSAVYLCASSFPQGAGETQYFGPGTRLLVL.

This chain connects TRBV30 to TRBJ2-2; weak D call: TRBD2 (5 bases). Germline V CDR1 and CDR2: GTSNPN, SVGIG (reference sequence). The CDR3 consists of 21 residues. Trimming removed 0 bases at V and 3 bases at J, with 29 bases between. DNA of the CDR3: TGTGCCTGGAGTGTAGGTCCGCGACGTACGAGGAGGAGATGGGACACCGGGGAGCTGTTTTTT. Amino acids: CAWSVGPRRTRRRWDTGELFF.

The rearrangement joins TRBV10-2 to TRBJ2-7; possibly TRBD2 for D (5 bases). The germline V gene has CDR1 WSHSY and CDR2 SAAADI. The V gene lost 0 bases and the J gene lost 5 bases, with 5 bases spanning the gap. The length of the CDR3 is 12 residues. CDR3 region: CASSESGDEQYF. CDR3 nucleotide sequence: TGCGCCAGCAGTGAGTCCGGGGACGAGCAGTACTTC.

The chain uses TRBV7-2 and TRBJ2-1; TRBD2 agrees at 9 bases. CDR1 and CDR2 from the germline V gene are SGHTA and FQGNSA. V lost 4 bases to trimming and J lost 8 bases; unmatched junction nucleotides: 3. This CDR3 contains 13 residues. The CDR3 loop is CASSWGLADEQFF. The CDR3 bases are TGTGCCAGCAGCTGGGGACTAGCAGATGAGCAGTTCTTC.

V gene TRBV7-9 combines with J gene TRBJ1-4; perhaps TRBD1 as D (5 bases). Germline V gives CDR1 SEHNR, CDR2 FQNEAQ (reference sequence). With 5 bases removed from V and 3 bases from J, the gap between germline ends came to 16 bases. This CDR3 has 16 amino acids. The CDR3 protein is CASSPALEGSNEKLFF. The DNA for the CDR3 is TGTGCCAGCAGCCCTGCCTTGGAGGGGTCTAATGAAAAACTGTTTTTT. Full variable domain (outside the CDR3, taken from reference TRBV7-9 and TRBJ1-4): DTGVSQNPRHKITKRGQNVTFRCDPISEHNRLYWYRQTLGQGPEFLTYFQNEAQLEKSRLLSDRFSAERPKGSFSTLEIQRTEQGDSAMYLCASSPALEGSNEKLFFGSGTQLSVL.

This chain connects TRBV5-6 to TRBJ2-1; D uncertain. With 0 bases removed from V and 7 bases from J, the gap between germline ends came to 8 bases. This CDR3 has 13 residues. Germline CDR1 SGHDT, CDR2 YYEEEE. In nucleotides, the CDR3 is TGTGCCAGCAGCTTGGGGATGCGGAATGAGCAGTTCTTC. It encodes CASSLGMRNEQFF.

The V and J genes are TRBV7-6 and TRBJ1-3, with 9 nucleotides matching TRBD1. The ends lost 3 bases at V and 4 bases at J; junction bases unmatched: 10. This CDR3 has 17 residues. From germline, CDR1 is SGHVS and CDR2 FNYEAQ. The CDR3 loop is CASSFYRDRVGGNTIYF. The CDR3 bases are TGTGCCAGCAGCTTCTATAGGGACAGGGTGGGCGGAAACACCATATATTTT. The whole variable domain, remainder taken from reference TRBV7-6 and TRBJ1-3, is GAGVSQSPRYKVTKRGQDVALRCDPISGHVSLYWYRQALGQGPEFLTYFNYEAQQDKSGLPNDRFSAERPEGSISTLTIQRTEQRDSAMYRCASSFYRDRVGGNTIYFGEGSWLTVV.

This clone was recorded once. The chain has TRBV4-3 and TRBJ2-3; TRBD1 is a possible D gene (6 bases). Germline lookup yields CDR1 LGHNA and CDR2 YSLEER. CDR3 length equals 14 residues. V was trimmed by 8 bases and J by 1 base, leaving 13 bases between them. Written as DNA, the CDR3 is TGCGCCAGCGCGAGGGGGACGGGCACAGATACGCAGTATTTT. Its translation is CASARGTGTDTQYF.

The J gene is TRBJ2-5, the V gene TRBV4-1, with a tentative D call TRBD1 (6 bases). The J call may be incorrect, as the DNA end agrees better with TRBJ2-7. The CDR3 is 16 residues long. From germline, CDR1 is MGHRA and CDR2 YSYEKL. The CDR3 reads CASSQEMTGISYEQYF. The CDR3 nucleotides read TGCGCCAGCAGCCAAGAGATGACAGGCATTTCCTACGAGCAGTACTTC.

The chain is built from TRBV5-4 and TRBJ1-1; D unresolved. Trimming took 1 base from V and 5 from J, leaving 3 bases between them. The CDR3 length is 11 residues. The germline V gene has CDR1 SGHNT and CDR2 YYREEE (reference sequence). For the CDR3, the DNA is TGTGCCAGCAGCTTGTCGACTGAAGCTTTCTTT. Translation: CASSLSTEAFF.

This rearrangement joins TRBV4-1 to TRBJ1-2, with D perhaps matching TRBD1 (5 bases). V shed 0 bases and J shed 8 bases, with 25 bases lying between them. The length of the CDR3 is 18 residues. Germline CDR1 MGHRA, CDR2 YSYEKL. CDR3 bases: TGCGCCAGCAGCCAAGATGTAGGAACAGGAAGCCTCAGGCTCGGCTACACCTTC. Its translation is CASSQDVGTGSLRLGYTF.

CDR3: CASSFRVRYEQYF. In DNA form, the CDR3 reads TGTGCCAGCAGTTTCAGGGTTCGGTACGAGCAGTACTTC. The V and J genes are TRBV27 and TRBJ2-7; TRBD1 might be the D (5 bases). Germline V gene data show CDR1 as MNHEY and CDR2 as SMNVEV (reference sequence). Between the trimmed V and J ends, which lost 3 bases and 4 bases, there was a span of 10 bases. The CDR3 runs 13 residues.

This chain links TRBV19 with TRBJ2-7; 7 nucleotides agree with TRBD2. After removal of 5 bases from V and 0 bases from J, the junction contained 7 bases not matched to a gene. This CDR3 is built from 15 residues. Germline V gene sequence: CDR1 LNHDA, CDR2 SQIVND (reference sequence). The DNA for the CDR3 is TGTGCCAGTAGTCTCTTCGGGACTACCTCCTACGAGCAGTACTTC. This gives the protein CASSLFGTTSYEQYF.

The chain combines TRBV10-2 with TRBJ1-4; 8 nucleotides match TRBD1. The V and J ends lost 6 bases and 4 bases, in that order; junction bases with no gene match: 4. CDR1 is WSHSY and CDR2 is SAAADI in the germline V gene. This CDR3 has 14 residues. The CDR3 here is CASRPDRGNEKLFF. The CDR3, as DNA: TGCGCCAGCAGACCCGACAGGGGTAATGAAAAACTGTTTTTT.

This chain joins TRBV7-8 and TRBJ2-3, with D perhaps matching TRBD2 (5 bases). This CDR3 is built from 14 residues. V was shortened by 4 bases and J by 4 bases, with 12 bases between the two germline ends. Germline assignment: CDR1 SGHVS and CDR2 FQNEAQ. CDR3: CASSYGLASDTQYF. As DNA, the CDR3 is TGTGCCAGCAGCTACGGATTAGCGTCAGATACGCAGTATTTT. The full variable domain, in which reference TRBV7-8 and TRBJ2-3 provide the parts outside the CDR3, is GAGVSQSPRYKVAKRGQDVALRCDPISGHVSLFWYQQALGQGPEFLTYFQNEAQLDKSGLPSDRFFAERPEGSVSTLKIQRTQQEDSAVYLCASSYGLASDTQYFGPGTRLTVL.

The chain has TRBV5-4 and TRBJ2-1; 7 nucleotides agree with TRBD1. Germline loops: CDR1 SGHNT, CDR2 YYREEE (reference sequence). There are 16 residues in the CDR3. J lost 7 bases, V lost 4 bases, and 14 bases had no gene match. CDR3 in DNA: TGTGCCAGCAGCCCCAGGGGGTCTAGCCCCCTAAATGAGCAGTTCTTC. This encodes CASSPRGSSPLNEQFF.

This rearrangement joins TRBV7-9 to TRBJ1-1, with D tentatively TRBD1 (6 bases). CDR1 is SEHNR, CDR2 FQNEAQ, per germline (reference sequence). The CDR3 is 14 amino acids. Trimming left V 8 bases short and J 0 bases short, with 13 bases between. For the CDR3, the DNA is TGTGCCAGCTTGGACAGATATATGAACACTGAAGCTTTCTTT. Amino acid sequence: CASLDRYMNTEAFF.

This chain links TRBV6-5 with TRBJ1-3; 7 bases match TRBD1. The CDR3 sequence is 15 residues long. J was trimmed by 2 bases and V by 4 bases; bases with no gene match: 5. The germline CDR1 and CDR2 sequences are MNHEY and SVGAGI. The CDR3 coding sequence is TGTGCCAGCAGTTTAAAGGGGGCGCCTGGAAACACCATATATTTT. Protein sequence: CASSLKGAPGNTIYF.

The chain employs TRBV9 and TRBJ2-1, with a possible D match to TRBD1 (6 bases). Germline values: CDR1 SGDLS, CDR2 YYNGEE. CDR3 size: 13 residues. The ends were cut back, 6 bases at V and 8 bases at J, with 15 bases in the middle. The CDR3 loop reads CASTPFSGDEQFF. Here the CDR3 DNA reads TGTGCCAGCACCCCCTTTTCAGGGGATGAGCAGTTCTTC.

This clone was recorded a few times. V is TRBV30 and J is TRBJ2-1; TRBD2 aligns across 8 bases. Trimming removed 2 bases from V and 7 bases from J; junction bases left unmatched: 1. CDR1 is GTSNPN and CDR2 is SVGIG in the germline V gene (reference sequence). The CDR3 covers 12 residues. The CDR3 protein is CAWSSSGNEQFF. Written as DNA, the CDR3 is TGTGCCTGGAGTTCTAGCGGGAATGAGCAGTTCTTC.

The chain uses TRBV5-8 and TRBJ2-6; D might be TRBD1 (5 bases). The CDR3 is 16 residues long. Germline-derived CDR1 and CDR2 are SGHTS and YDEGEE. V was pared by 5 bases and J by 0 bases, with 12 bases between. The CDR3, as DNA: TGTGCCAGCAGTTTTACAGGATACTCTGGGGCCAACGTCCTGACTTTC. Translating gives CASSFTGYSGANVLTF.

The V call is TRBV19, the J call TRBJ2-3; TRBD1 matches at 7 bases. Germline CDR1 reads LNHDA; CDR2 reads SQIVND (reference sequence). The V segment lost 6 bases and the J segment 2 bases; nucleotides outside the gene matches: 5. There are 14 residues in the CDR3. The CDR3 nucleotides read TGTGCCAGTAGCCTCGGGACAGACACAGATACGCAGTATTTT. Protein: CASSLGTDTDTQYF.

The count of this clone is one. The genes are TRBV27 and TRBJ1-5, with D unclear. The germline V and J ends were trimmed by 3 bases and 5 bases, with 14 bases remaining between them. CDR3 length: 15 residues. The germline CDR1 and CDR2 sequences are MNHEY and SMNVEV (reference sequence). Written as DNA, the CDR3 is TGTGCCAGCAGTTTTGAGGGAAGTCGAGATCAGCCCCAGCATTTT. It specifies CASSFEGSRDQPQHF.

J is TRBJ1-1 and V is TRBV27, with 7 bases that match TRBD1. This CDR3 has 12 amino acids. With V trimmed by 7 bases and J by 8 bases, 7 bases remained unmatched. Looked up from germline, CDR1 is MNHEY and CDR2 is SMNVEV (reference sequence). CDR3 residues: CASKTGTREAFF. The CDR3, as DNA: TGTGCCAGCAAGACAGGGACAAGGGAAGCTTTCTTT.